A selection of T cell receptor beta chains follows, all from one sample in a study of blood T cells in healthy people across ages. A single record per CDR3 protein comes from TCRdb applying MiXCR to the 5' RACE reads. The table has some 1,000,000 distinct CDR3 sequences, roughly 24% seen once. These data also featured in a second study, about T cells of mothers and their children.

Sequencing was done on a sample of blood. These receptors were obtained from a girl aged 2 to 9 in good health. Both conserved end residues are part of each CDR3. D genes are given only for firm matches. Clone sizes are given selectively: once, few, many, or a class where the clone is expanded.

TRBJ2-7	TRBV7-2	TRBD2	NA	CASNRRTSGGTPYEQYF	TGTGCCAGCAATCGCCGGACTAGCGGGGGGACTCCCTACGAGCAGTACTTC
TRBJ2-7	TRBV24-1	TRBD1	few	CATSDPGQGADEQYF	TGTGCCACCAGTGACCCGGGACAGGGGGCAGACGAGCAGTACTTC
TRBJ2-3	TRBV4-1	NA	NA	CASSQEVVSDTQYF	TGCGCCAGCAGCCAAGAAGTAGTTTCTGATACGCAGTATTTT
TRBJ2-1	TRBV6-4	NA	NA	CASSDSHEGEQFF	TGTGCCAGCAGTGACTCTCATGAGGGTGAGCAGTTCTTC
TRBJ1-1	TRBV4-3	NA	few	CASSQDQTGHLGDTEAFF	TGCGCCAGCAGCCAAGATCAGACAGGACATTTGGGGGACACTGAAGCTTTCTTT
TRBJ2-3	TRBV9	TRBD2	NA	CASTVGGGTDTQYF	TGTGCCAGCACCGTGGGAGGGGGCACAGATACGCAGTATTTT
TRBJ1-2	TRBV2	NA	few	CASSETPGLSRGYTF	TGTGCCAGCAGTGAAACGCCGGGACTCTCTCGTGGCTACACCTTC
TRBJ2-3	TRBV20-1	TRBD2	NA	CSVLAGRRGTDTQYF	TGCAGTGTACTAGCGGGGCGTCGTGGCACAGATACGCAGTATTTT
TRBJ1-2	TRBV5-1	TRBD1	few	CASSRRTGQITNYGYTF	TGCGCCAGCAGCCGCAGGACAGGCCAGATCACTAACTATGGCTACACCTTC
TRBJ2-2	TRBV28	NA	NA	CASNSRADTGELFF	TGTGCCAGCAATTCCAGGGCGGACACCGGGGAGCTGTTTTTT
TRBJ2-7	TRBV12-3/TRBV12-4	NA	NA	CASSLFYRDTYEQYF	TGTGCCAGCAGTTTGTTTTACAGGGACACTTACGAGCAGTACTTC
TRBJ2-1	TRBV9	TRBD2	NA	CASSVGPSGHEQFF	TGTGCCAGCAGCGTAGGTCCTAGCGGCCATGAGCAGTTCTTC
TRBJ1-2	TRBV7-9	NA	many	CASSFAANYGYTF	TGTGCCAGCAGCTTTGCTGCCAACTATGGCTACACCTTC
TRBJ2-7	TRBV29-1	NA	NA	CSASGWGSYEQYF	TGCAGCGCTTCAGGGTGGGGCTCCTACGAGCAGTACTTC
TRBJ1-1	TRBV29-1	NA	few	CSVVGSNMNTEAFF	TGCAGCGTTGTGGGCAGCAACATGAACACTGAAGCTTTCTTT
TRBJ2-7	TRBV9	TRBD1	many	CASSVGQGRYEQYF	TGTGCCAGCAGCGTAGGACAGGGGCGGTACGAGCAGTACTTC
TRBJ1-4	TRBV20-1	NA	NA	CSAMVYEKLFF	TGCAGTGCTATGGTATATGAAAAACTGTTTTTT
TRBJ1-3	TRBV7-9	TRBD1	few	CASSFPQGGSGNTIYF	TGTGCCAGCAGCTTTCCACAGGGGGGATCTGGAAACACCATATATTTT
TRBJ2-5	TRBV5-6	NA	NA	CASSLESRDQRETQYF	TGTGCCAGCAGCCTGGAATCCCGGGACCAGCGAGAGACCCAGTACTTC
TRBJ2-7	TRBV27	NA	NA	CASSSRLVGEQYF	TGTGCCAGCAGTTCACGATTAGTCGGCGAGCAGTACTTC
TRBJ1-1	TRBV6-5	NA	NA	CAAGLGNTEAFF	TGTGCCGCAGGACTGGGGAACACTGAAGCTTTCTTT
TRBJ2-5	TRBV7-2	NA	NA	CASSSGSEQETQYF	TGTGCCAGCAGCTCGGGATCTGAACAAGAGACCCAGTACTTC
TRBJ2-5	TRBV12-3/TRBV12-4	TRBD2	few	CASRGTSGMLYQETQYF	TGTGCCAGCAGGGGGACTAGCGGGATGCTTTACCAAGAGACCCAGTACTTC
TRBJ2-5	TRBV6-5	NA	many	CASSYVLSEETQYF	TGTGCCAGCAGTTACGTACTCTCCGAAGAGACCCAGTACTTC
TRBJ2-2	TRBV12-3/TRBV12-4	NA	NA	CASVGRGSNTGELFF	TGTGCCAGCGTAGGTAGGGGATCGAACACCGGGGAGCTGTTTTTT
TRBJ1-4	TRBV25-1	NA	few	CASGEHRHNEKLFF	TGTGCCAGCGGAGAGCACAGGCACAATGAAAAACTGTTTTTT
TRBJ1-2	TRBV5-1	NA	NA	CASSSELESRGYTF	TGCGCCAGCAGCTCAGAACTTGAATCCCGAGGCTACACCTTC
TRBJ2-3	TRBV12-3/TRBV12-4	NA	few	CASSFITNTDTQYF	TGTGCCAGCAGTTTTATAACAAACACAGATACGCAGTATTTT
TRBJ2-7	TRBV7-9	NA	NA	CASSFRGESYEQYF	TGTGCCAGCAGCTTCCGAGGGGAGTCCTACGAGCAGTACTTC
TRBJ2-5	TRBV5-1	NA	NA	CASSLSFIRAGQETQYF	TGCGCCAGCAGCTTGAGTTTTATCCGGGCCGGACAAGAGACCCAGTACTTC
TRBJ2-2	TRBV5-1	NA	NA	CASSLALQAGELFF	TGCGCCAGCAGCTTGGCACTCCAGGCCGGGGAGCTGTTTTTT
TRBJ1-6	TRBV9	NA	NA	CASSDRTLSNSPLHF	TGTGCCAGCAGCGACCGGACCCTTTCGAATTCACCCCTCCACTTT
TRBJ2-1	TRBV27	TRBD2	few	CASRGNSGGASGEQFF	TGTGCCAGCAGAGGAAATAGCGGGGGGGCATCAGGGGAGCAGTTCTTC